A selection of T cell receptor beta chains follows, all from one sample in a study of TIL therapy for anti-PD-1-resistant metastatic lung cancer. TCRdb's table, derived via immunoSEQ multiplex PCR, lists solely in-frame clones and lacks some. The top ten hold about 5% of the sample, which has tens of thousands of clones, around three quarters seen once. Sequences were derived from blood, sampled at baseline. Receptor source: a woman aged 30 to 85 with non-small cell lung cancer. The CDR3 runs from the conserved cysteine through the conserved F or W. Fields, in order: V gene, J gene, clone size, D gene, CDR3 DNA, CDR3 protein. D genes are given only for firm matches. Clone size, where shown, is once, few, many, or a class for clones that have expanded.

TRBV5-5	TRBJ2-7	NA	NA	TGTGCCAGCAGCTTGGTGGGAGGTACCTACGAGCAGTACTTC	CASSLVGGTYEQYF
TRBV29-1	TRBJ2-1	once	NA	TGCAGCGTCCAGAGAGGCTATAGCTCCTACAATGAGCAGTTCTTC	CSVQRGYSSYNEQFF
TRBV27	TRBJ2-2	NA	TRBD2	TGTGCCAGCAGTCTTTGGACTAGCGGGGGGGAGGTTGACACCGGGGAGCTGTTTTTT	CASSLWTSGGEVDTGELFF
TRBV30	TRBJ2-2	NA	TRBD2	TGTGCCTGGAGCCCAATCTCTACGCGGGGGGCCGGGGAGCTGTTTTTT	CAWSPISTRGAGELFF
TRBV6-1	TRBJ2-5	NA	TRBD2	TGTGCCAGCAGAATGACTAGCGGGGACGGGACCCAGTACTTC	CASRMTSGDGTQYF
TRBV5-1	TRBJ1-1	NA	NA	TGCGCCAGCTGTCAGGGGTTGAACACTGAAGCTTTCTTT	CASCQGLNTEAFF
TRBV7-8	TRBJ1-5	NA	NA	TGTGCCAGCAGCCCACAGGGATCCGTGAACAATCAGCCCCAGCATTTT	CASSPQGSVNNQPQHF
TRBV10-3	TRBJ1-2	NA	TRBD1	TGTGCCATCAGTGATATAGGGGGCTGGAATGGCTACACCTTC	CAISDIGGWNGYTF
TRBV7-9	TRBJ2-1	NA	TRBD2	TGTGCCAGCAGCTCACGACTAGCGGCATACAATGAGCAGTTCTTC	CASSSRLAAYNEQFF
TRBV28	TRBJ1-1	few	NA	TGTGCCAGCAGTCCTCCCGGGGGCACTGAAGCTTTCTTT	CASSPPGGTEAFF
TRBV19	TRBJ2-3	NA	TRBD1	TGTGCCAGTAGAAGCAGGGGGCGCGCAGATACGCAGTATTTT	CASRSRGRADTQYF
TRBV7-9	TRBJ2-5	NA	TRBD1	TGTGCCAGCACCCAAGCCAGGGGGCATGAGACCCAGTACTTC	CASTQARGHETQYF
TRBV5-8	TRBJ1-5	NA	TRBD1	TGTGCCAGCAGCTCCGGACAGGGAGGCAATCAGCCCCAGCATTTT	CASSSGQGGNQPQHF
TRBV6-1	TRBJ2-7	NA	TRBD2	TGTGCCAGCAGCACCGGGACTAGCGGCTCCTACGAGCAGTACTTC	CASSTGTSGSYEQYF
TRBV9	TRBJ2-1	once	TRBD1	TGTGCCAGCAGCGTTCCGGGACAGGGAGGGAATGAGCAGTTCTTC	CASSVPGQGGNEQFF
TRBV25-1	TRBJ2-7	once	NA	TGTGCCAGCAGTGAATATGGAGGGGGCGAGCAGTACTTC	CASSEYGGGEQYF
TRBV2	TRBJ2-1	few	NA	TGTGCCAGCACGGACAGCAATAATGAGCAGTTCTTC	CASTDSNNEQFF
TRBV10-2	TRBJ2-3	NA	TRBD2	TGCGCCAGCAGTGCCGGTGATCGCGGGGGGGGCACAGATACGCAGTATTTT	CASSAGDRGGGTDTQYF
TRBV30	TRBJ1-3	few	NA	TGTGCCTGGAGTGTACGCGTGGGAGGAAACACCATATATTTT	CAWSVRVGGNTIYF
TRBV5-1	TRBJ2-1	few	TRBD2	TGCGCCAGCAGCTCCGGGACTAACCTATACAATGAGCAGTTCTTC	CASSSGTNLYNEQFF
TRBV28	TRBJ2-1	NA	NA	TGTGCCAGCCGGCTTGGCAGGGGAGGCAATGAGCAGTTCTTC	CASRLGRGGNEQFF
TRBV6-5	TRBJ2-3	NA	TRBD1	TGTGCCAGCAGTTACAGACAGGGGAAAGATACGCAGTATTTT	CASSYRQGKDTQYF
TRBV11-2	TRBJ1-3	NA	TRBD1	TGTGCCAGCAGCCCTGGGCGACAGGGCAGCTCTGGAAACACCATATATTTT	CASSPGRQGSSGNTIYF
TRBV29-1	TRBJ2-2	few	NA	TGCAGCGTTGACCGGGGGTCGAACACCGGGGAGCTGTTTTTT	CSVDRGSNTGELFF
TRBV27	TRBJ1-5	NA	NA	TGTGCCAGCAGTTTACTGGGAGGCCAGCCCCAGCATTTT	CASSLLGGQPQHF
TRBV4-1	TRBJ1-2	NA	NA	TGCGCCAGCAGCCATAGTACAGGGTCGGGACGCGGCTACACCTTC	CASSHSTGSGRGYTF
TRBV4-1	TRBJ2-1	few	NA	TGCGCCAGCAGCCAAGATGGAGGGGGGGATGAGCAGTTCTTC	CASSQDGGGDEQFF
TRBV5-1	TRBJ1-2	NA	NA	TGCGCCAGCAGCTTGGGTGTTCGTGGCTACACCTTC	CASSLGVRGYTF
TRBV20-1	TRBJ1-2	NA	NA	TGCAGTGCTAGCCGTAGATATGGCTACACCTTC	CSASRRYGYTF
TRBV2	TRBJ1-2	NA	TRBD1	TGTGCCAGCAGCGCTAACACAGGGGCCAGCGGCTACACCTTC	CASSANTGASGYTF
TRBV5-4	TRBJ1-1	NA	NA	TGTGCCAGCAGCTCACGGGGAGTCACTGAAGCTTTCTTT	CASSSRGVTEAFF
TRBV6-6	TRBJ2-3	NA	TRBD2	TGTGCCAGCAGACTCGGGGGGGCCGCAGATACGCAGTATTTT	CASRLGGAADTQYF
TRBV19	TRBJ1-4	NA	NA	TGTGCCAGTAGTCCTCAGGGTGCCGCTAATGAAAAACTGTTTTTT	CASSPQGAANEKLFF